One and the same sample provided the 14 T cell receptor beta chains below, sequenced in a study of glioma-infiltrating T cells. TCR alpha and beta CDR3 regions were amplified from RNA using iRepertoire nested multiplex PCR. TCRdb reprocessed the multiplex PCR reads via MiXCR and lists one record per CDR3 protein. The sample contains some 12,000 distinct CDR3 sequences, less than 30% of which appear only once. The source material was glioma tissue, nonneoplastic brain tissue, or PBMCs (not recorded which). All receptors derive from a human donor with low-grade glioma or glioblastoma, undergoing nonglioma brain surgery, or in good health (not recorded which).

This clonotype came up a few times. V gene TRBV12-3 or TRBV12-4 combines with J gene TRBJ1-2; D is unresolved. The CDR3 contains 15 residues. Deletions cut 3 bases from V and 4 bases from J, with 15 bases between. CDR3 protein: CASSFGSPRIYGYTF. CDR3 in DNA: TGTGCCAGCAGTTTCGGAAGCCCAAGAATCTATGGCTACACCTTC.

This chain joins TRBV25-1 and TRBJ1-1; D is perhaps TRBD1 (5 bases). The CDR3 consists of 15 residues. CDR1 and CDR2 from the germline V gene are MGHDK and SYGVNS. Trimming removed 3 bases at V and 8 bases at J, with 19 bases between. As DNA, the CDR3 is TGTGCCAGCAGTGAGCGGGACGCCCGAGTCTCGGAAGCTTTCTTT. Translating gives CASSERDARVSEAFF.

This clonotype has a handful of counts. The gene calls are TRBV4-1 and TRBJ1-5; 8 bases map to TRBD1. The germline V gene has CDR1 MGHRA and CDR2 YSYEKL. This CDR3 spans 15 amino acids. With 5 bases clipped from V and 0 bases from J, the junction kept 3 bases outside the gene matches. The CDR3 DNA reads as TGCGCCAGCAGCAGGACAGGGAATAGCAATCAGCCCCAGCATTTT. Its translation is CASSRTGNSNQPQHF.

This clonotype is labeled as medium-sized. This chain uses TRBV6-1 with TRBJ2-7; 8 bases align to TRBD2. The trim removed 3 bases at V and 1 base at J, leaving 2 bases unmatched. The germline V gene has CDR1 MNHNS and CDR2 SASEGT. The CDR3 is 14 amino acids. This CDR3 reads CASSDSGASYEQYF. The CDR3 bases are TGTGCCAGCAGTGATAGCGGGGCTTCCTACGAGCAGTACTTC.

The chain links TRBV6-4 to TRBJ2-3, with 10 bases identical to TRBD1. V lost 0 bases, J lost 1 base, and 1 base stayed unmatched. The CDR3 has 16 amino acids. Germline V gene lookup returns CDR1 MRHNA and CDR2 SNTAGT. CDR3 sequence reads: CASSDSGTGGTDTQYF. In nucleotides, the CDR3 is TGTGCCAGCAGTGACTCCGGGACAGGGGGCACAGATACGCAGTATTTT.

This clonotype was counted only a few times. The gene calls are TRBV5-1 and TRBJ2-7; D possibly uses TRBD1 or TRBD2 (5 bases each). V lost 4 bases and J 6 bases, leaving 17 bases between the germline ends. Germline V gene data show CDR1 as SGHRS and CDR2 as YFSETQ. CDR3 size: 14 residues. The CDR3 DNA reads TGCGCCAGCAGCACGGGACCCCAGACTCTCGAGCAGTACTTC. Protein: CASSTGPQTLEQYF.

This clonotype has just a few counts. The V call is TRBV5-4, the J call TRBJ2-5, with 7 bases identical to TRBD2. From germline, CDR1 is SGHNT and CDR2 YYREEE (reference sequence). The CDR3 runs 16 residues. The ends lost 1 base at V and 2 bases at J; junction bases unmatched: 8. CDR3 bases: TGTGCCAGCAGCTTGTACGAGGCTAGCGGACAAGAGACCCAGTACTTC. This codes for CASSLYEASGQETQYF.

In its sample, this clonotype was seen a few times. The J gene is TRBJ1-6, the V gene TRBV14; D is uncertain. V lost 2 bases to trimming and J lost 12 bases, with 14 bases between them. In germline, CDR1 is SGHDN, CDR2 FVKESK. The CDR3 loop spans 14 amino acids. CDR3 protein: CASSQTGVHRPLHF. CDR3 in DNA: TGTGCCAGCAGCCAAACCGGCGTTCATCGACCCCTCCACTTT.

On this clonotype: This may be a read error: a much more frequent sequence differs by one nucleotide. The rearrangement links TRBV28 to TRBJ1-1; 7 bases are shared with TRBD1. The ends lost 5 bases at V and 4 bases at J; junction bases unmatched: 10. CDR3 length: 15 amino acids. Per the germline V gene, CDR1 is MDHEN and CDR2 is SYDVKM. This chain's CDR3 is CASSPVDRAITEAFF. In nucleotides, the CDR3 is TGTGCCAGCAGTCCAGTCGACAGGGCTATCACTGAAGCTTTCTTT.

In this sample, this clonotype turned up many times. The rearrangement joins TRBV4-1 to TRBJ1-6; a possible D gene is TRBD1 (6 bases). Germline CDR1 MGHRA, CDR2 YSYEKL. V was clipped by 6 bases and J by 4 bases, with 10 bases between them. This CDR3 comprises 14 residues. The CDR3 loop reads CASRRTAYNSPLHF. The CDR3, as DNA: TGCGCCAGCAGAAGGACAGCTTATAATTCACCCCTCCACTTT.

There are many counts of this clonotype. The chain has TRBV7-2 and TRBJ1-5; D ambiguous. CDR1 and CDR2 (germline): SGHTA, FQGNSA. The CDR3 runs to 14 residues. Trimming pared 5 bases from V and 3 bases from J, leaving 11 bases between. Written as DNA, the CDR3 is TGTGCCAGCAGCAACGGACGGCTCAATCAGCCCCAGCATTTT. It is translated as CASSNGRLNQPQHF.

This chain connects TRBV7-3 to TRBJ2-1; 9 bases align to TRBD2. Germline V lookup: CDR1 SGHTA, CDR2 FQGTGA. J lost 1 base, V lost 8 bases, and 9 bases had no gene match. The CDR3 is 16 amino acids. Here the CDR3 reads CASGLGTSRSYNEQFF. CDR3 DNA: TGTGCCAGCGGCCTGGGGACTAGCAGGTCCTACAATGAGCAGTTCTTC.

This clonotype was picked up many times. The genes are TRBV7-9 and TRBJ1-2; possibly TRBD1 for D (6 bases). The V and J ends lost 7 bases and 4 bases respectively, with 13 bases between them. There are 13 residues in the CDR3. Germline V lookup: CDR1 SEHNR, CDR2 FQNEAQ (reference sequence). The CDR3 loop is CASTRDTIYGYTF. The CDR3 nucleotides read TGTGCCAGCACCCGGGACACCATCTATGGCTACACCTTC.

The chain recombines TRBV29-1 with TRBJ2-5, with no clear D. There are 14 residues in the CDR3. Germline CDR1 reads SQVTM; CDR2 reads ANQGSEA. V lost 1 base to trimming and J lost 4 bases, with 13 bases between them. CDR3 loop: CSVEGGHYGETQYF. DNA for the CDR3: TGCAGCGTTGAAGGTGGGCACTACGGAGAGACCCAGTACTTC.